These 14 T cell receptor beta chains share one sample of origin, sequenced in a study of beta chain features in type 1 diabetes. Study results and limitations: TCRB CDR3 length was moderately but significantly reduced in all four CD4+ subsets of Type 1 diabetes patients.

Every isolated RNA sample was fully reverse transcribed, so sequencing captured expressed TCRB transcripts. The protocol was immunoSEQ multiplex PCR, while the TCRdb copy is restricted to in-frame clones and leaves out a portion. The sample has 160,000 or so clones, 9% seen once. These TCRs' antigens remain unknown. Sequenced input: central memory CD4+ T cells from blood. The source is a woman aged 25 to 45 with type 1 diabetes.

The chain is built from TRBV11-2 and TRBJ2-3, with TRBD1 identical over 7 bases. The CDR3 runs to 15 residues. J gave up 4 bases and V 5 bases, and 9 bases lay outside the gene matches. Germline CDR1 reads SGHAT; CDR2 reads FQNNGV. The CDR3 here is CASSPGQVLADTQYF. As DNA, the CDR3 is TGTGCCAGCAGCCCCGGACAGGTACTAGCAGATACGCAGTATTTT.

The CDR3 DNA reads as TGTGCCAGCAGCGGCCTCGGGTGGGACTATGGCTACACCTTC. Translation: CASSGLGWDYGYTF. V is TRBV14 and J is TRBJ1-2; D is undetermined. Per the germline V gene, CDR1 is SGHDN and CDR2 is FVKESK. The CDR3 runs to 14 residues. V lost 5 bases to trimming and J lost 3 bases, with 13 bases between them.

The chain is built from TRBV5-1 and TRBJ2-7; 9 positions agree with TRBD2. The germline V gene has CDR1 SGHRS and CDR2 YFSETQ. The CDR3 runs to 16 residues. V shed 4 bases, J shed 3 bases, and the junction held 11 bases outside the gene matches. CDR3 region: CASSLKTSGIYYEQYF. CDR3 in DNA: TGCGCCAGCAGCCTCAAGACTAGCGGCATTTACTACGAGCAGTACTTC. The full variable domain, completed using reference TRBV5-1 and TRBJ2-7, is KAGVTQTPRYLIKTRGQQVTLSCSPISGHRSVSWYQQTPGQGLQFLFEYFSETQRNKGNFPGRFSGRQFSNSRSEMNVSTLELGDSALYLCASSLKTSGIYYEQYFGPGTRLTVT.

Here the CDR3 DNA reads TGTGCCAGCAGCGTAGAATCAAGGACGGCTGGACTAGCGGGAGTCACAGATACGCAGTATTTT. Protein sequence: CASSVESRTAGLAGVTDTQYF. V usage is TRBV9 and J usage is TRBJ2-3; 13 bases map to TRBD2. This CDR3 is 21 amino acids long. Germline V CDR1 and CDR2: SGDLS, YYNGEE. V trimming: 0 bases; J trimming: 2 bases; junction bases outside the gene matches: 15. Looking up the rest from reference TRBV9 and TRBJ2-3 gives the full variable domain: DSGVTQTPKHLITATGQRVTLRCSPRSGDLSVYWYQQSLDQGLQFLIQYYNGEERAKGNILERFSAQQFPDLHSELNLSSLELGDSALYFCASSVESRTAGLAGVTDTQYFGPGTRLTVL.

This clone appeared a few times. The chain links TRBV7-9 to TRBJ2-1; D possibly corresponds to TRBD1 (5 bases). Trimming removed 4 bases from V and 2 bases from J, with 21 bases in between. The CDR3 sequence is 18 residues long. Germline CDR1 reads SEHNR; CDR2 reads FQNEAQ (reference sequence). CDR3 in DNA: TGTGCCAGCAGCTCCCGTTGGAGATATAGGGGCACCTACAATGAGCAGTTCTTC. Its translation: CASSSRWRYRGTYNEQFF.

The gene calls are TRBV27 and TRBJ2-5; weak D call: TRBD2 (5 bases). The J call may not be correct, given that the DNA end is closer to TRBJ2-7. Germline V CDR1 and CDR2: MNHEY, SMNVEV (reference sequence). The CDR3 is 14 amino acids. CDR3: CASSPGITQFEQYF. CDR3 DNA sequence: TGTGCCAGCAGTCCCGGGATAACCCAGTTCGAGCAGTACTTC.

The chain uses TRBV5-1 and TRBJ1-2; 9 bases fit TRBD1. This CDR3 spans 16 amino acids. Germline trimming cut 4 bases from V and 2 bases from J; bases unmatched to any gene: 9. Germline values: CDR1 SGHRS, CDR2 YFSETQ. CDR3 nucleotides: TGCGCCAGCAGCGTTACTCCGGGACAGGGAAACTATGGCTACACCTTC. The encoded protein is CASSVTPGQGNYGYTF.

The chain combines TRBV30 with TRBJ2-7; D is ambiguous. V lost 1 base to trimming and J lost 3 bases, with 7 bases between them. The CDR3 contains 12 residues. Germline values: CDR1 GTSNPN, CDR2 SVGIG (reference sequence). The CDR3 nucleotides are TGTGCCTGGAGTGGAGGAGACTACGAGCAGTACTTC. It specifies CAWSGGDYEQYF.

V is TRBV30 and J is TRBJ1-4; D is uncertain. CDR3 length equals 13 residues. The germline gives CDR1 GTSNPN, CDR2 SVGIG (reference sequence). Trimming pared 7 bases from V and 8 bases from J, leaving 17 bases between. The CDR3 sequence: CAYQAPDGEKLFF. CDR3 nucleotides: TGTGCCTACCAGGCCCCCGATGGGGAAAAACTGTTTTTT.

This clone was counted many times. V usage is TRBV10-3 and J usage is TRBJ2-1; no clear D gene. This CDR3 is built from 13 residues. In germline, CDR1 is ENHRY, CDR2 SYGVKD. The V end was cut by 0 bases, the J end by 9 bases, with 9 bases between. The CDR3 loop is CAISESAEREQFF. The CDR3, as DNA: TGTGCCATCAGTGAGTCGGCGGAACGTGAGCAGTTCTTC.

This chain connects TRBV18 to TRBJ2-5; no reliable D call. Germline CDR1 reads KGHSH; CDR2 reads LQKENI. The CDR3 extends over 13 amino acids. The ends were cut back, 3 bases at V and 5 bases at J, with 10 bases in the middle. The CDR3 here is CASSPGDRETQYF. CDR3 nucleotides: TGTGCCAGCTCACCCGGAGATCGGGAGACCCAGTACTTC.

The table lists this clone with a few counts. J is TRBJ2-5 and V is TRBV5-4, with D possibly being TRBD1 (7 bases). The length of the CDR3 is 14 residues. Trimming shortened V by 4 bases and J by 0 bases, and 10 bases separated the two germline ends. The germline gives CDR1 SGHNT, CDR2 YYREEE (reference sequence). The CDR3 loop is CASSPGGYQETQYF. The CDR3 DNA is TGTGCCAGCAGCCCAGGGGGGTACCAAGAGACCCAGTACTTC.

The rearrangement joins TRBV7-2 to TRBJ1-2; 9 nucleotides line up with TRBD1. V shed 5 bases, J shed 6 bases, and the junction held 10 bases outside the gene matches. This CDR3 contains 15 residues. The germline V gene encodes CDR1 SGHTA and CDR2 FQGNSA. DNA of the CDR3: TGTGCCAGCAGCGCATACCCGGGACAGGGAAATGGCTACACCTTC. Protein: CASSAYPGQGNGYTF.

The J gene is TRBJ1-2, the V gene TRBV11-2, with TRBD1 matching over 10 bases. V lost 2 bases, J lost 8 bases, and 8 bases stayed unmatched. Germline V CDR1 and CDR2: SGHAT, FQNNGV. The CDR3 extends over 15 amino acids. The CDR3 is CASSLTWTGGGGYTF. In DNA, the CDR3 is TGTGCCAGCAGCTTAACGTGGACAGGGGGTGGAGGCTACACCTTC.